A selection of T cell receptor beta chains follows, all from one sample in a study of spatial heterogeneity in lung cancer. TCRdb reanalysed the 5' RACE reads using MiXCR and keeps one entry per CDR3 protein. The table shows about 10,000 distinct CDR3 sequences, with roughly 6% occurring only once. The source was PBMCs, collected at surgery. These TCRs come from a male donor with early-stage non-small cell lung cancer. The CDR3 runs from the conserved cysteine through the conserved F or W. Each record gives: clone size, J gene, D gene, V gene, CDR3 DNA, CDR3 protein. D genes are given only for firm matches. Clone size is not always given. Where it is, it says once, few, many or a class for expanded clones.

many,TRBJ1-5,.,TRBV20-1,TGCAGTGCTAGAGATGGGAGGAGGCCCCAGCATTTT,CSARDGRRPQHF
few,TRBJ1-3,TRBD1,TRBV29-1,TGCAGCGTTGGGACAGGGTACACAAACACCATATATTTT,CSVGTGYTNTIYF
many,TRBJ1-1,.,TRBV6-5,TGTGCCAGCAGTACGGGACACCAAAAGCAGGCTTTCTTT,CASSTGHQKQAFF
medium-sized,TRBJ2-1,TRBD2,TRBV11-2,TGTGCCAGCAGCATTAGCGGGACGAACTACAATGAGCAGTTCTTC,CASSISGTNYNEQFF
medium-sized,TRBJ2-3,.,TRBV7-2,TGTGCCAGCAGCTTACCTCAACGGGGCGCAGATACGCAGTATTTT,CASSLPQRGADTQYF
.,TRBJ2-4,.,TRBV6-2/TRBV6-3,TGTGCCACCAGGAACAAAAACATTCAGTACTTC,CATRNKNIQYF
many,TRBJ1-5,TRBD1,TRBV5-1,TGCGCCAGCAGCTTGGATGGGACAGGCTATCAGCCCCAGCATTTT,CASSLDGTGYQPQHF
.,TRBJ1-2,.,TRBV11-2,TGTGCCAGCAGCCCCCTAGGCAGTCTCTCCTATGGCTACACCTTC,CASSPLGSLSYGYTF
medium-sized,TRBJ2-7,TRBD1,TRBV28,TGTGCCAGCAGCGTACTGGGACAGTCCTACGAGCAGTACTTC,CASSVLGQSYEQYF
.,TRBJ2-1,TRBD1,TRBV20-1,TGCAGTGCTAGAGATTGGGACAGGGCCTCCTACAATGAGCAGTTCTTC,CSARDWDRASYNEQFF
many,TRBJ1-4,TRBD1,TRBV11-2,TGTGCCAGCAGCTTAGATCCTGGCGACAGGGACGGTGAAAAACTGTTTTTT,CASSLDPGDRDGEKLFF
many,TRBJ2-3,.,TRBV3-1,TGTGCCAGCAGCCAAGGACTCAGCACAGATACGCAGTATTTT,CASSQGLSTDTQYF
many,TRBJ2-3,TRBD1,TRBV7-9,TGTGCCAGCAGGACAGGGGGAGTTGGTACGCAGTATTTT,CASRTGGVGTQYF
medium-sized,TRBJ2-7,.,TRBV18,TGTGCCAGCTCACAGTTGTCAACCGGGGCGGCCTACGAGCAGTACTTC,CASSQLSTGAAYEQYF
medium-sized,TRBJ2-2,.,TRBV29-1,TGCAGCGTTGGTGGGGGCCGGAACACCGGGGAGCTGTTTTTT,CSVGGGRNTGELFF
many,TRBJ2-5,.,TRBV29-1,TGCAGCGTTGTAGGCCAGGTGGCCCAGTACTTC,CSVVGQVAQYF
few,TRBJ2-5,.,TRBV20-1,TGCAGTGCTAGGAGGGCTACCGCAAGAGCCCAGTACTTC,CSARRATARAQYF
few,TRBJ1-5,.,TRBV6-6,TGTGCCAGCACTCGACGGTCCCATAGCAATCAGCCCCAGCATTTT,CASTRRSHSNQPQHF
.,TRBJ2-1,TRBD1,TRBV5-1,TGCGCCAGCAGCTTCGGGACAGGGGGTTACAATGAGCAGTTCTTC,CASSFGTGGYNEQFF
.,TRBJ1-2,.,TRBV15,TGTGCCACCAGCAGAGATTTCGTTTATGGCTACACCTTC,CATSRDFVYGYTF
many,TRBJ1-6,TRBD1,TRBV18,TGTGCCAGCTCACCACCGAACAGGGGGCCTTTGAATTCACCCCTCCACTTT,CASSPPNRGPLNSPLHF
many,TRBJ2-6,.,TRBV28,TGTGCCAGCACCGCCCCTGGGGCCAACGTCCTGACTTTC,CASTAPGANVLTF
.,TRBJ1-1,TRBD1,TRBV27,TGTGCCAGCAGTTCCCGGGGACAGTTGGACACTGAAGCTTTCTTT,CASSSRGQLDTEAFF
.,TRBJ1-2,.,TRBV7-6,TGTGCCAGCAGCTTACGCGAGGCGGACTATGGCTACACCTTC,CASSLREADYGYTF
medium-sized,TRBJ2-7,TRBD1,TRBV28,TGTGCCAGCAGTTCCACCGGGACAGGGAACTACGAGCAGTACTTC,CASSSTGTGNYEQYF
medium-sized,TRBJ1-1,.,TRBV6-5,TGTGCCAGCATCGACGGGGCACGTAAAGCTTTCTTT,CASIDGARKAFF
many,TRBJ1-3,.,TRBV6-6,TGTGCCAGCAGTTCCGCGGGGCCGGACACCATATATTTT,CASSSAGPDTIYF
many,TRBJ1-1,.,TRBV29-1,TGCAGCGTAGCTTCCCTTCTACAGGCTGAAGCTTTCTTT,CSVASLLQAEAFF
many,TRBJ2-7,.,TRBV28,TGTGCCAGCAGCTCCGGAGGGGCCCCCCAATACGAGCAGTACTTC,CASSSGGAPQYEQYF
.,TRBJ2-5,.,TRBV20-1,TGCAGTGGTGACCCCCTAGCTGCCCAAGAGACCCAGTACTTC,CSGDPLAAQETQYF
medium-sized,TRBJ1-4,.,TRBV29-1,TGCAGCGTTGTATTTTCCGGGTGGGCGACTAATGAAAAACTGTTTTTT,CSVVFSGWATNEKLFF
many,TRBJ2-7,.,TRBV29-1,TGCAGCGTCGCCCTAGGGCAGGGGGGAGACGAGCAGTACTTC,CSVALGQGGDEQYF
few,TRBJ2-7,.,TRBV21-1,TGTGCCAGCAGAAGACAGGGAGTTCGTGACGAGCAGTACTTC,CASRRQGVRDEQYF
medium-sized,TRBJ1-5,.,TRBV6-1,TGTGCCAGCACCGCTGGGGCACGATCCCAGCATTTT,CASTAGARSQHF
many,TRBJ2-3,.,TRBV7-2,TGTGCCAGCAGCTTAAGCGCATCTAGCACAGATACGCAGTATTTT,CASSLSASSTDTQYF
medium-sized,TRBJ1-1,.,TRBV6-5,TGTGCCAGCAGTTACGAGGGTTTCGGAAGGACTGAAGCTTTCTTT,CASSYEGFGRTEAFF
medium-sized,TRBJ1-2,.,TRBV20-1,TGCAGTCCACAGCACCGATATGGCTACACCTTC,CSPQHRYGYTF
.,TRBJ2-7,.,TRBV5-4,TGTGCCAGCAGCAAAGAGGGTGTTCGGGAGCAGTACTTC,CASSKEGVREQYF
.,TRBJ2-1,.,TRBV7-2,TGTGCCAGCAGCTTAGGTTCAAGACTAGTGGGGATAAATGAGCAGTTCTTC,CASSLGSRLVGINEQFF
medium-sized,TRBJ2-5,.,TRBV23-1,TGCGCCAGCAGTCAATCATCGGCCCAGTACTTC,CASSQSSAQYF
.,TRBJ2-7,.,TRBV28,TGTGCCAGCAGTCCTACGAGACAGATTTACGAGCAGTACTTC,CASSPTRQIYEQYF
many,TRBJ2-1,.,TRBV27,TGTGCCAGCAGTATCATTGGGGATGAGCAGTTCTTC,CASSIIGDEQFF
few,TRBJ2-5,.,TRBV29-1,TGCAGCGTTGGTGCAGGACAAGGAGCCCAGTACTTC,CSVGAGQGAQYF
few,TRBJ1-1,.,TRBV2,TGTGCCAGCATACGCCGTAGGTCTGAAGCTTTCTTT,CASIRRRSEAFF
large,TRBJ2-7,.,TRBV27,TGTGCCAGCAGTCCGACTGGAGCGGGTGAGCAGTACTTC,CASSPTGAGEQYF
many,TRBJ2-1,.,TRBV5-4,TGTGCCAGCAGTACTCGAAGGGGGGCCTACAATGAGCAGTTCTTC,CASSTRRGAYNEQFF
many,TRBJ2-2,TRBD1,TRBV19,TGTGCCAGTAGGACCGGGACAGGGGCCGGGGAGCTGTTTTTT,CASRTGTGAGELFF